The 14 T cell receptor beta chains in this list originate from one sample, sequenced in a study of OX40 agonist ivuxolimab in advanced cancers. Profiling relied on immunoSEQ multiplex PCR, and the TCRdb table lists in-frame clones only, not all of them. The repertoire consists of approximately 100,000 clones, with just over 90% occurring once and the leading ten covering approximately 0.48%. The specimen comprised CD4+ or CD8+ T cells sorted from blood, sampled in a trial of the OX40 agonist ivuxolimab. These receptors all come from an adult with an advanced solid tumor such as melanoma, head and neck, liver or kidney cancer.

The chain is built from TRBV7-8 and TRBJ2-2, with 8 bases lining up with TRBD2. V lost 8 bases and J lost 5; bases outside the gene matches: 7. CDR1 and CDR2 (germline): SGHVS, FQNEAQ. CDR3 length: 14 residues. CDR3: CASRGGAGTGELFF. The CDR3 DNA reads as TGTGCCAGCCGGGGGGGCGCAGGGACCGGGGAGCTGTTTTTT.

V and J are TRBV7-2 and TRBJ1-1; 8 bases are shared with TRBD1. Unmatched junction bases numbered 7, after V lost 4 bases and J lost 0 bases. The CDR3 totals 16 residues. The germline CDR1 and CDR2 sequences are SGHTA and FQGNSA. This CDR3 reads CASSSHRGTMNTEAFF. The CDR3 DNA reads as TGTGCCAGCAGCTCCCACAGGGGGACTATGAACACTGAAGCTTTCTTT.

The chain links TRBV5-5 to TRBJ1-6; D not certain. This CDR3 spans 14 amino acids. The germline CDR1 and CDR2 sequences are SGHKS and YYEKEE (reference sequence). With 0 bases removed from V and 6 bases from J, the gap between germline ends came to 7 bases. This chain's CDR3 is CASSLGGSNSPLHF. CDR3 coding DNA: TGTGCCAGCAGCTTGGGAGGGTCTAATTCACCCCTCCACTTT.

This clone was recorded a few times. This sequence joins TRBV5-1 and TRBJ2-3; D ambiguous. Trimming removed 0 bases at V and 6 bases at J, with 5 bases between. This CDR3 has 12 residues. Germline V CDR1 and CDR2: SGHRS, YFSETQ. The CDR3 loop is CASSLGLDTQYF. In DNA form, the CDR3 reads TGCGCCAGCAGCTTGGGACTGGATACGCAGTATTTT.

This clone has only a few counts. At one boundary the junction diverges from the germline segment, which might be a read error. The V gene is TRBV7-7, the J gene TRBJ1-3; 8 bases align to TRBD1. The CDR3 is 17 amino acids. Germline V gene lookup returns CDR1 SSHAT and CDR2 FNYEAQ (reference sequence). The CDR3 spells CASSSGQGAFSGNTIYF. CDR3 nucleotide sequence: TGTGCTAGCAGCTCAGGGCAGGGGGCCTTCTCTGGAAACACCATATATTTT.

The chain employs TRBV10-3 and TRBJ2-1; D not resolved. Germline V CDR1 and CDR2: ENHRY, SYGVKD. This CDR3 contains 12 residues. Between the trimmed V and J ends, which lost 2 bases and 3 bases, there was a span of 2 bases. The CDR3 coding sequence is TGTGCCATCAGTGAGAACTACAATGAGCAGTTCTTC. Its translation: CAISENYNEQFF.

This chain connects TRBV28 to TRBJ1-2, with 9 positions matching TRBD1. The V gene's germline CDR1 is MDHEN and CDR2 SYDVKM. CDR3 size: 14 residues. The V segment lost 6 bases and the J segment 2 bases; nucleotides outside the gene matches: 4. The CDR3 region is CASRQQGANYGYTF. DNA for the CDR3: TGTGCCAGCAGACAACAGGGGGCAAACTATGGCTACACCTTC.

V usage is TRBV11-2 and J usage is TRBJ2-3; no definite D call. Between the trimmed V and J ends, which lost 1 base and 4 bases, there was a span of 9 bases. Germline V lookup: CDR1 SGHAT, CDR2 FQNNGV. The CDR3 contains 14 residues. For the CDR3, the DNA is TGTGCCAGCAGCTTAGGAGCCAACGCAGATACGCAGTATTTT. Protein sequence: CASSLGANADTQYF.

The chain carries TRBV7-2 and TRBJ2-5; TRBD2 aligns across 11 bases. The CDR3 totals 17 residues. The trim removed 2 bases at V and 4 bases at J, leaving 9 bases unmatched. Germline lookup yields CDR1 SGHTA and CDR2 FQGNSA. DNA for the CDR3: TGTGCCAGCAGCTTACAAAGGTTGCTAGCGGGGGGAGAGACCCAGTACTTC. Protein sequence: CASSLQRLLAGGETQYF.

The V gene is TRBV7-7, the J gene TRBJ2-3, with TRBD2 identical over 13 bases. The germline V gene has CDR1 SSHAT and CDR2 FNYEAQ (reference sequence). The CDR3 totals 17 residues. V was clipped by 1 base and J by 6 bases; unmatched bases: 7. In nucleotides, the CDR3 is TGTGCCAGCAGCTTAGGGAGGACTAGCGGGGGTGCGGATACGCAGTATTTT. Amino acids: CASSLGRTSGGADTQYF.

V usage is TRBV29-1 and J usage is TRBJ2-5; tentatively, D is TRBD1 or TRBD2 (6 bases each). Germline V gene sequence: CDR1 SQVTM, CDR2 ANQGSEA. V was shortened by 6 bases and J by 3 bases, with 17 bases between the two germline ends. The CDR3 contains 14 residues. CDR3 in DNA: TGCAGCGTGGGGGGCCGGGGGCGGGAAGAGACCCAGTACTTC. Amino acid sequence: CSVGGRGREETQYF. Variable domain in full (rest from reference TRBV29-1 and TRBJ2-5): SAVISQKPSRDICQRGTSLTIQCQVDSQVTMMFWYRQQPGQSLTLIATANQGSEATYESGFVIDKFPISRPNLTFSTLTVSNMSPEDSSIYLCSVGGRGREETQYFGPGTRLLVL.

This clone has more than one count but fewer than ten. This rearrangement joins TRBV10-3 to TRBJ1-2; 8 bases fit TRBD1. The length of the CDR3 is 12 residues. Germline CDR1 ENHRY, CDR2 SYGVKD. V lost 10 bases, J lost 11 bases, and 12 bases stayed unmatched. In DNA, the CDR3 is TGTGCCACCCACGGACAGGGATTAGGGTACACCTTC. Its translation is CATHGQGLGYTF.

The chain employs TRBV11-2 and TRBJ1-4; D remains ambiguous. Trimming removed 5 bases from V and 0 bases from J, with 10 bases in between. This CDR3 is built from 15 residues. The germline gives CDR1 SGHAT, CDR2 FQNNGV. CDR3 residues: CASSLRPATNEKLFF. Written as DNA, the CDR3 is TGTGCCAGCAGCCTGAGGCCGGCAACTAATGAAAAACTGTTTTTT.

The chain uses TRBV7-2 and TRBJ1-1; TRBD1 might be the D (6 bases). V lost 5 bases, J lost 0 bases, and 13 bases lay in between. The CDR3 has 15 residues. Germline V gene lookup returns CDR1 SGHTA and CDR2 FQGNSA. The CDR3 reads CASSRGQTMNTEAFF. The CDR3 bases are TGTGCCAGCAGCCGCGGACAGACGATGAACACTGAAGCTTTCTTT.